The 17 T cell receptor beta chains reported below all come from one sample, sequenced in a study of blood T cell repertoires in COVID-19. Clones were read by immunoSEQ multiplex PCR, and TCRdb kept only the in-frame ones, dropping some. The sample has 110,000 or so clones; around 86% are singletons. Sample: peripheral blood. The receptors originated from a middle-aged man with acute or convalescent COVID-19.

The chain joins TRBV7-9 to TRBJ1-6; the D gene is possibly TRBD1 (5 bases). The CDR3 has 14 amino acids. V dropped 0 bases and J dropped 13 bases, with 13 bases sitting between them. Germline-derived CDR1 and CDR2 are SEHNR and FQNEAQ (reference sequence). CDR3 residues: CASSLAVTAGPLHF. The CDR3 nucleotides are TGTGCCAGCAGCTTAGCTGTGACAGCGGGGCCCCTCCACTTT.

This clone showed up just once. The chain couples TRBV7-9 to TRBJ1-1; no definite D call. Germline V lookup: CDR1 SEHNR, CDR2 FQNEAQ (reference sequence). The CDR3 sequence is 14 residues long. V was pared by 3 bases and J by 3 bases, with 11 bases between. CDR3 DNA: TGTGCCAGCAGCTTTGGAGGGTTGGACACTGAAGCTTTCTTT. Translation gives CASSFGGLDTEAFF.

The rearrangement joins TRBV9 to TRBJ2-2, with a weak D call TRBD1 (5 bases). The CDR3 sequence is 19 residues long. Trimming shortened V by 3 bases and J by 0 bases, and 21 bases separated the two germline ends. From germline, CDR1 is SGDLS and CDR2 YYNGEE. CDR3 region: CASSDHGLGVVANTGELFF. CDR3 DNA: TGTGCCAGCAGCGATCATGGGCTAGGGGTTGTTGCGAACACCGGGGAGCTGTTTTTT.

The CDR3 nucleotides are TGTGCCAGTAGTTACCCGGGACACTCGGGTAACACTGAAGCTTTCTTT. Translation gives CASSYPGHSGNTEAFF. The chain is built from TRBV19 and TRBJ1-1; weak D call: TRBD1 (6 bases). The CDR3 contains 16 residues. Germline lookup yields CDR1 LNHDA and CDR2 SQIVND (reference sequence). V was clipped by 5 bases and J by 2 bases, with 18 bases between them.

The gene calls are TRBV5-4 and TRBJ2-5, with D uncertain. The CDR3 loop spans 15 amino acids. V was cut by 1 base and J by 5 bases, with 15 bases left in between. The germline V gene has CDR1 SGHNT and CDR2 YYREEE (reference sequence). In nucleotides, the CDR3 is TGTGCCAGCAGCTTGCCCCCAGGCATGAGCGAGACCCAGTACTTC. It yields the protein CASSLPPGMSETQYF.

The CDR3: CASSLGLGNRDTRYNEQFF. Here the CDR3 DNA reads TGTGCCAGCAGCTTAGGACTTGGGAATCGGGACACCCGCTACAATGAGCAGTTCTTC. This chain connects TRBV11-3 to TRBJ2-1; D perhaps matches TRBD1 (6 bases). CDR1 SGHNT and CDR2 YENEEA come from the germline V gene. The length of the CDR3 is 19 residues. Trimming took off 1 base at V and 3 bases at J, with 22 bases between the two ends. Full variable domain (remainder filled in from reference TRBV11-3 and TRBJ2-1): EAGVVQSPRYKIIEKKQPVAFWCNPISGHNTLYWYLQNLGQGPELLIRYENEEAVDDSQLPKDRFSAERLKGVDSTLKIQPAELGDSAVYLCASSLGLGNRDTRYNEQFFGPGTRLTVL.

The rearrangement links TRBV10-3 to TRBJ2-1, with TRBD2 matching over 11 bases. V dropped 2 bases and J dropped 6; count of bases not matched to a gene: 6. Per the germline V gene, CDR1 is ENHRY and CDR2 is SYGVKD. There are 16 residues in the CDR3. The CDR3 sequence is CAISERSGRAGNEQFF. The CDR3 nucleotides read TGTGCCATCAGTGAGCGTAGCGGGAGGGCCGGCAATGAGCAGTTCTTC.

The chain recombines TRBV6-5 with TRBJ1-5; TRBD1 aligns across 7 bases. The CDR3 length is 15 residues. V shed 4 bases and J 4 bases; nucleotides not matched to a gene: 7. Looked up from germline, CDR1 is MNHEY and CDR2 is SVGAGI. This chain's CDR3 is CASSFDRDRNQPQHF. The CDR3 DNA follows: TGTGCCAGCAGTTTCGACAGGGATCGGAATCAGCCCCAGCATTTT.

The chain recombines TRBV15 with TRBJ2-6; D remains unclear. V was shortened by 0 bases and J by 0 bases, with 6 bases between the two germline ends. The CDR3 has 16 amino acids. Germline loops: CDR1 LNHNV, CDR2 YYDKDF (reference sequence). CDR3 residues: CATSRDRNSGANVLTF. For the CDR3, the DNA is TGTGCCACCAGCAGAGACAGGAACTCTGGGGCCAACGTCCTGACTTTC.

The chain joins TRBV7-8 to TRBJ2-3; TRBD2 matches at 11 bases. Germline assignment: CDR1 SGHVS and CDR2 FQNEAQ. This CDR3 spans 16 amino acids. V shed 5 bases and J 4 bases; nucleotides not matched to a gene: 8. Here the CDR3 reads CASSILAGVNPDTQYF. The CDR3 DNA sequence: TGTGCCAGCAGCATACTAGCGGGAGTTAACCCAGATACGCAGTATTTT.

This chain links TRBV6-5 with TRBJ2-7, with D possibly matching TRBD1 (5 bases). V lost 6 bases, J lost 2 bases, and 8 bases lay in between. Germline CDR1 reads MNHEY; CDR2 reads SVGAGI. This CDR3 is built from 12 residues. CDR3 DNA sequence: TGTGCCAGCAGGGACAACACCTACGAGCAGTACTTC. Amino acid sequence: CASRDNTYEQYF.

The CDR3 bases are TGCGCCAGCAGCCAAGGGGGGACAGGGGCTCGAGAGCAGTACTTC. It translates to CASSQGGTGAREQYF. This chain links TRBV4-1 with TRBJ2-7; 10 bases align to TRBD1. The CDR3 extends over 15 amino acids. The V and J ends lost 1 base and 7 bases, in that order; junction bases with no gene match: 7. The germline gives CDR1 MGHRA, CDR2 YSYEKL.

The V gene is TRBV19, the J gene TRBJ2-5, with D possibly being TRBD2 (6 bases). Germline assignment: CDR1 LNHDA and CDR2 SQIVND (reference sequence). This CDR3 contains 14 residues. The V end was cut by 1 base, the J end by 5 bases, with 11 bases between. Here the CDR3 DNA reads TGTGCCAGTAGTATAGGAACTAGCTGGGAGACCCAGTACTTC. It specifies CASSIGTSWETQYF.

This clone was seen once. The chain employs TRBV6-6 and TRBJ1-5; D is unresolved. Germline loops: CDR1 MNHNY, CDR2 SVGAGI (reference sequence). The V gene lost 0 bases and the J gene lost 7 bases, with 7 bases spanning the gap. This CDR3 has 13 amino acids. The chain's CDR3 is CASSYSPRQPQHF. The DNA of the CDR3 is TGTGCCAGCAGTTACTCGCCTCGGCAGCCCCAGCATTTT.

The V gene is TRBV2, the J gene TRBJ1-5; D is ambiguous. Germline CDR1 is SNHLY and CDR2 is FYNNEI. The CDR3 sequence is 12 residues long. V was clipped by 6 bases and J by 3 bases, with 6 bases between them. The CDR3 DNA sequence: TGTGCCAGCAGCTTAGTCAATCAGCCCCAGCATTTT. As protein: CASSLVNQPQHF.

This clone was seen only a few times. The chain joins TRBV5-8 to TRBJ2-3, with D perhaps matching TRBD1 (6 bases). The CDR3 spans 14 residues. V was clipped by 3 bases and J by 5 bases, with 13 bases between them. Germline V gene data show CDR1 as SGHTS and CDR2 as YDEGEE. The CDR3 loop reads CASSWGQGEDTQYF. CDR3 bases: TGTGCCAGCAGCTGGGGGCAGGGCGAAGATACGCAGTATTTT.

This rearrangement joins TRBV7-9 to TRBJ2-7, with 7 bases matching TRBD1. The J segment lost 2 bases and the V segment lost 5 bases, leaving 6 bases of the junction unmatched. The germline gives CDR1 SEHNR, CDR2 FQNEAQ (reference sequence). The CDR3 is 14 residues long. For the CDR3, the DNA is TGTGCCAGCAGCACAGGACAGGCAACCTACGAGCAGTACTTC. Translated: CASSTGQATYEQYF.